The clone carrying this T cell receptor (beta chain) has at least ten counts. Its antigen is as yet unknown. The conserved phenylalanine or tryptophan is not found at the CDR3 terminus, so this likely reflects a read error. No DNA is shown, since the ends of the CDR3 on it are uncertain; the CDR3 is the one TCRdb lists. This sample is part of a study of response to subunit inactivated influenza vaccine. Whole-study findings and limits: That few new T cells are recruited by each seasonal influenza vaccination was the authors' suggestion.

TCRdb fed the RT-PCR reads into MiXCR, producing one record per CDR3 protein. The data show hundreds of thousands of distinct CDR3 sequences, roughly 22% seen once. The CDR3 has 10 residues if both end residues are counted. V and J are TRBV21-1 and TRBJ1-4; the table's D call, TRBD1, has no DNA check behind it. TRBV21-1 constitutes a pseudogene. The sequencing here drew on PBMCs from blood, taken around 22 months after vaccination. This sequence was found in a man aged 50 to 75 who received an inactivated influenza vaccine. CDR3 residues: CASSPRNGFV.